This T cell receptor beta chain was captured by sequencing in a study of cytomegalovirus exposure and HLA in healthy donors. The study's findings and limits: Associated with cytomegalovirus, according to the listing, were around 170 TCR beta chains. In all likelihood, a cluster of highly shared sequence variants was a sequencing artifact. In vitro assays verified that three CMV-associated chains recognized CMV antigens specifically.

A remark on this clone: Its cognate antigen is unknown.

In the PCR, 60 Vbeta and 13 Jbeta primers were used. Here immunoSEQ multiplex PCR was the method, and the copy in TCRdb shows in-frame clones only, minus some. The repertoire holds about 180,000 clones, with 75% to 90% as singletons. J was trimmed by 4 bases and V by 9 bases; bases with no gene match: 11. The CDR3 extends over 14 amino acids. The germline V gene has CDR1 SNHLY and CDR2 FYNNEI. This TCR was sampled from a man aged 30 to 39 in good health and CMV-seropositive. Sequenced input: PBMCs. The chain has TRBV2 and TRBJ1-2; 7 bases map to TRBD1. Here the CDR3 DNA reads TGTGCCAGTCAGAATACAGGGGAAATCTATGGCTACACCTTC. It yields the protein CASQNTGEIYGYTF.